Listed below are T cell receptor beta chains from one sample, sequenced in a study of blood T cell repertoires in COVID-19. Clones were read by immunoSEQ multiplex PCR, and TCRdb kept only the in-frame ones, dropping some. The sample lists around 100,000 clones, around 85% occurring once. Material: peripheral blood. The source is a man in his fifties or sixties with active or convalescent COVID-19. Both conserved end residues are part of each CDR3.

V gene: TRBV6-6; J gene: TRBJ1-1; CDR3 protein: CASRPPQGAGTEAFF
V gene: TRBV6-1; J gene: TRBJ1-1; CDR3 protein: CASSVRTGGLGGEAFF
V gene: TRBV7-9; J gene: TRBJ1-5; CDR3 protein: CASSPGLYQPQHF
V gene: TRBV10-3; J gene: TRBJ1-1; CDR3 protein: CAIREQGFDTEAFF
V gene: TRBV10-3; J gene: TRBJ2-5; CDR3 protein: CAISETSGGGETQYF
V gene: TRBV6-4; J gene: TRBJ2-3; CDR3 protein: CASSEAAGGADTQYF
V gene: TRBV28; J gene: TRBJ2-7; CDR3 protein: CASSLTGDGYEQYF
V gene: TRBV19; J gene: TRBJ2-3; CDR3 protein: CASSIDIETISTDTQYF
V gene: TRBV24-1; J gene: TRBJ1-5; CDR3 protein: CATSDRGIQPQHF
V gene: TRBV19; J gene: TRBJ2-1; CDR3 protein: CASRSFSGGRSYNEQFF
V gene: TRBV6-5; J gene: TRBJ2-7; CDR3 protein: CASSYDGAYEQYF
V gene: TRBV6-5; J gene: TRBJ2-7; CDR3 protein: CASSFTGYGEQYF
V gene: TRBV29-1; J gene: TRBJ2-7; CDR3 protein: CSVGRDAAYEQYF
V gene: TRBV5-1; J gene: TRBJ2-3; CDR3 protein: CASSSVAGGGTDTQYF
V gene: TRBV30; J gene: TRBJ2-1; CDR3 protein: CAWSGSGTSGSYEQFF
V gene: TRBV30; J gene: TRBJ2-3; CDR3 protein: CAWSFSPAGHTDTQYF
V gene: TRBV19; J gene: TRBJ2-7; CDR3 protein: CASSIRGRGPSEQYF
V gene: TRBV28; J gene: TRBJ2-5; CDR3 protein: CASSRTEGLAGEGDETQYF
V gene: TRBV29-1; J gene: TRBJ2-7; CDR3 protein: CSVLSGTSYEQYF
V gene: TRBV5-1; J gene: TRBJ2-3; CDR3 protein: CASSPGGGHSTDTQYF
V gene: TRBV5-1; J gene: TRBJ1-4; CDR3 protein: CASSLAGRGEKLFF
V gene: TRBV7-3; J gene: TRBJ2-1; CDR3 protein: CASSSLQGGEQFF
V gene: TRBV18; J gene: TRBJ2-2; CDR3 protein: CASSQRQGNTGELFF
V gene: TRBV6-5; J gene: TRBJ2-7; CDR3 protein: CASSYSTRGVHEQYF
V gene: TRBV5-1; J gene: TRBJ2-5; CDR3 protein: CASSLAGTGSRETQYF